Listed below are T cell receptor beta chains from one sample, sequenced in a study of T cell responses to AZD1222 COVID-19 vaccine. Measured with immunoSEQ multiplex PCR; TCRdb has only the in-frame clones, and not every one. The data contain about 110,000 clones, around 92% of them seen just once; the ten biggest clones take up about 4.8%. The specimen comprised peripheral blood, sampled on day 0 of AZD1222 vaccination. The receptors here all came from an adult in good health. CDR3s include the opening cysteine and the closing phenylalanine or tryptophan. The order of the fields is V gene, D gene, clone size, J gene, CDR3 DNA, CDR3 protein. D genes are given only for firm matches. Size tells how often a clone was seen (once, few, many) or the class of an expanded clone, and some rows leave it out.

v_call: TRBV2
d_call: -
clone_size: -
j_call: TRBJ1-5
cdr3_nt: TGTGCCAGCAGTTATATGGGGGCAGGGGTTTCTCAGCCCCAGCATTTT
cdr3_aa: CASSYMGAGVSQPQHF

v_call: TRBV9
d_call: -
clone_size: -
j_call: TRBJ2-1
cdr3_nt: TGTGCCAGCAGCGTAGTGGGATCCGGATACAATGAGCAGTTCTTC
cdr3_aa: CASSVVGSGYNEQFF

v_call: TRBV21-1
d_call: -
clone_size: -
j_call: TRBJ1-1
cdr3_nt: TGTGCCAGCAGCAAAGATAAGGGGATGAACACTGAAGCTTTCTTT
cdr3_aa: CASSKDKGMNTEAFF

v_call: TRBV7-8
d_call: TRBD1
clone_size: -
j_call: TRBJ1-1
cdr3_nt: TGTGCCAGCAGCATAGGACAGGGGGACACTGAAGCTTTCTTT
cdr3_aa: CASSIGQGDTEAFF

v_call: TRBV6-2/TRBV6-3
d_call: -
clone_size: -
j_call: TRBJ2-5
cdr3_nt: TGTGCCAGCAGCCCCTGGGGGGCCCAAGAGACCCAGTACTTC
cdr3_aa: CASSPWGAQETQYF

v_call: TRBV12-5
d_call: -
clone_size: few
j_call: TRBJ1-2
cdr3_nt: TGTGCTAGTGGTTTGGCCACAGGGTTCAGGAGCTATGGCTACACCTTC
cdr3_aa: CASGLATGFRSYGYTF

v_call: TRBV10-3
d_call: -
clone_size: -
j_call: TRBJ1-5
cdr3_nt: TGTGCCATCAACCAGGACGGGAATCAGCCCCAGCATTTT
cdr3_aa: CAINQDGNQPQHF

v_call: TRBV12-3/TRBV12-4
d_call: -
clone_size: -
j_call: TRBJ1-1
cdr3_nt: TGTGCCAGCAGTTTGGAGGGCGGCACTGAAGCTTTCTTT
cdr3_aa: CASSLEGGTEAFF

v_call: TRBV2
d_call: -
clone_size: -
j_call: TRBJ2-1
cdr3_nt: TGTGCCAGCAGTGTGGGGACACCATCCTACAATGAGCAGTTCTTC
cdr3_aa: CASSVGTPSYNEQFF

v_call: TRBV7-9
d_call: -
clone_size: -
j_call: TRBJ2-4
cdr3_nt: TGTGCCAGCAGCTTAGAGGCAGGCTCGGCCAAAGACATTCAGTACTTC
cdr3_aa: CASSLEAGSAKDIQYF

v_call: TRBV7-2
d_call: -
clone_size: -
j_call: TRBJ2-3
cdr3_nt: TGTGCCAGCAGCTTGACGGGGGTCCCCCTCAGCACAGATACGCAGTATTTT
cdr3_aa: CASSLTGVPLSTDTQYF

v_call: TRBV5-1
d_call: -
clone_size: -
j_call: TRBJ1-2
cdr3_nt: TGCGCCAGCAGCTTGTGGTCCGGCCCAGGACAAAACTATGGCTACACCTTC
cdr3_aa: CASSLWSGPGQNYGYTF

v_call: TRBV27
d_call: -
clone_size: -
j_call: TRBJ2-1
cdr3_nt: TGTGCCACCTGGGGCGAGACCTACAATGAGCAGTTCTTC
cdr3_aa: CATWGETYNEQFF

v_call: TRBV19
d_call: TRBD1
clone_size: -
j_call: TRBJ1-2
cdr3_nt: TGTGCCAGTAGTACCCAGACAGGGAACTATGGCTACACCTTC
cdr3_aa: CASSTQTGNYGYTF

v_call: TRBV7-9
d_call: -
clone_size: -
j_call: TRBJ2-7
cdr3_nt: TGTGCCAGCAGCTTATCGGGGCCCGAGCAGTACTTC
cdr3_aa: CASSLSGPEQYF

v_call: TRBV5-4
d_call: -
clone_size: once
j_call: TRBJ1-4
cdr3_nt: TGTGCCACAGGGGCGGATGGTGAAAAACTGTTTTTT
cdr3_aa: CATGADGEKLFF

v_call: TRBV30
d_call: TRBD1
clone_size: -
j_call: TRBJ1-2
cdr3_nt: TGTGCCTGGAGTGTAGGGGGCGCAAGCTACACCTTC
cdr3_aa: CAWSVGGASYTF

v_call: TRBV11-2
d_call: -
clone_size: -
j_call: TRBJ2-7
cdr3_nt: TGTGCCAGCAGCTCATTGGGGGTAGCGGAGAGAGCCTACGAGCAGTACTTC
cdr3_aa: CASSSLGVAERAYEQYF

v_call: TRBV6-2/TRBV6-3
d_call: TRBD2
clone_size: -
j_call: TRBJ2-5
cdr3_nt: TGTGCCAGCAGTTACGGCTTGGCGGGAGTTCTAGAGACCCAGTACTTC
cdr3_aa: CASSYGLAGVLETQYF

v_call: TRBV18
d_call: TRBD1
clone_size: -
j_call: TRBJ2-5
cdr3_nt: TGTGCCAGCTCACCACCTCAGGGGGCTTTCCCCGAACAAGAGACCCAGTACTTC
cdr3_aa: CASSPPQGAFPEQETQYF

v_call: TRBV19
d_call: -
clone_size: -
j_call: TRBJ1-5
cdr3_nt: TGTGCCGCCGGGGACTACGAATATAGCAATCAGCCCCAGCATTTT
cdr3_aa: CAAGDYEYSNQPQHF

v_call: TRBV19
d_call: -
clone_size: -
j_call: TRBJ1-1
cdr3_nt: TGTGCCAGTAGTATGGCAGTGAACACTGAAGCTTTCTTT
cdr3_aa: CASSMAVNTEAFF

v_call: TRBV6-5
d_call: -
clone_size: -
j_call: TRBJ1-1
cdr3_nt: TGTGCCAGCAGCCACCCGGGCGGGGCTTTCTTT
cdr3_aa: CASSHPGGAFF

v_call: TRBV29-1
d_call: TRBD2
clone_size: many
j_call: TRBJ2-1
cdr3_nt: TGCAGCGTGGGGACTAGCGGAGACTACAATGAGCAGTTCTTC
cdr3_aa: CSVGTSGDYNEQFF

v_call: TRBV19
d_call: -
clone_size: few
j_call: TRBJ2-6
cdr3_nt: TGTGCCAGTAGTTTCCAGACCTTGGACAGCAGTACCTCTGGGGCCAACGTCCTGACTTTC
cdr3_aa: CASSFQTLDSSTSGANVLTF

v_call: TRBV19
d_call: -
clone_size: -
j_call: TRBJ1-6
cdr3_nt: TGTGCCAGTAGTGTGGGGGGCGTGGGATCACCCCTCCACTTT
cdr3_aa: CASSVGGVGSPLHF

v_call: TRBV18
d_call: -
clone_size: -
j_call: TRBJ1-1
cdr3_nt: TGTGCCAGCTCACCATCGACGGATCCAACTGAAGCTTTCTTT
cdr3_aa: CASSPSTDPTEAFF

v_call: TRBV29-1
d_call: -
clone_size: -
j_call: TRBJ2-7
cdr3_nt: TGCAGCGTTGAAGGTAATTCAGGGTACGAGCAGTACTTC
cdr3_aa: CSVEGNSGYEQYF

v_call: TRBV12-3/TRBV12-4
d_call: -
clone_size: -
j_call: TRBJ2-1
cdr3_nt: TGTGCCAGCAGCCTAAACAATGAGCAGTTCTTC
cdr3_aa: CASSLNNEQFF

v_call: TRBV28
d_call: -
clone_size: -
j_call: TRBJ2-5
cdr3_nt: TGTGCCAGCAGTTTAGTTAGTGCGGGGTGGGAGACCCAGTACTTC
cdr3_aa: CASSLVSAGWETQYF

v_call: TRBV11-2
d_call: TRBD1
clone_size: -
j_call: TRBJ1-6
cdr3_nt: TGTGCCAGCAGCTTAGCGCCGTGGCAGGGGGCGCTTTACTCACCCCTCCACTTT
cdr3_aa: CASSLAPWQGALYSPLHF

v_call: TRBV19
d_call: TRBD2
clone_size: -
j_call: TRBJ2-7
cdr3_nt: TGTGCCAGTAGTATGTCTAGCGGGGGTTACGAGCAGTACTTC
cdr3_aa: CASSMSSGGYEQYF